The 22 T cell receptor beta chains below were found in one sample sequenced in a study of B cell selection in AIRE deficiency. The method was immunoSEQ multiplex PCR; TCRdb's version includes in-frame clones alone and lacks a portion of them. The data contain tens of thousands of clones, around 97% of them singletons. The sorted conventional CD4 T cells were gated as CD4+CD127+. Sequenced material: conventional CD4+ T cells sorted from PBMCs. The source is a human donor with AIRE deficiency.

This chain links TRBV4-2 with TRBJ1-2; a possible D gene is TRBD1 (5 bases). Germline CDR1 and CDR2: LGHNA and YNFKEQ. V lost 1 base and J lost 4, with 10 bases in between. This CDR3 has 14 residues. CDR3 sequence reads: CASSQARESYGYTF. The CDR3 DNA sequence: TGTGCCAGCAGCCAAGCCAGGGAAAGCTATGGCTACACCTTC.

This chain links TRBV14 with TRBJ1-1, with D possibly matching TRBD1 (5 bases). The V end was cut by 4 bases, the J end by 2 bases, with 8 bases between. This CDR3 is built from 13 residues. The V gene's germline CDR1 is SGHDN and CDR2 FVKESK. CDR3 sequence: CASSPGPNTEAFF. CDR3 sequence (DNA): TGTGCCAGCAGCCCAGGGCCAAACACTGAAGCTTTCTTT.

The CDR3 sequence: CASSFQQGTTEAFF. The CDR3 nucleotides are TGTGCCAGCAGCTTCCAACAGGGAACCACTGAAGCTTTCTTT. V and J are TRBV11-2 and TRBJ1-1; tentative D call: TRBD1 (6 bases). Germline V gene lookup returns CDR1 SGHAT and CDR2 FQNNGV. Trimming pared 3 bases from V and 4 bases from J, leaving 12 bases between. This CDR3 contains 14 residues.

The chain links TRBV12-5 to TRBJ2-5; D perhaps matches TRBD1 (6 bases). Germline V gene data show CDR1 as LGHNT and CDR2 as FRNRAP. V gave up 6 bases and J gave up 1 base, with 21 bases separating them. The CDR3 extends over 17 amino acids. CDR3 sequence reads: CASGLRKLGASQETQYF. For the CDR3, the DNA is TGTGCTAGTGGCCTTCGAAAGTTGGGGGCGAGCCAAGAGACCCAGTACTTC.

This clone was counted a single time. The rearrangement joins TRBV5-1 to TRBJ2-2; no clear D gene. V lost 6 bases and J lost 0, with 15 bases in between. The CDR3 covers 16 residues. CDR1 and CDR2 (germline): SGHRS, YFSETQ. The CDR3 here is CASKPPHLTNTGELFF. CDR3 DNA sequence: TGCGCCAGCAAACCGCCGCATCTTACGAACACCGGGGAGCTGTTTTTT.

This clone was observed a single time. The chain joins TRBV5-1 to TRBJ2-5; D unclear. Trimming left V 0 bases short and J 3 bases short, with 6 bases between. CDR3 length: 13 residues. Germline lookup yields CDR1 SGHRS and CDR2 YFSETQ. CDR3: CASSLARKETQYF. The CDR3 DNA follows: TGCGCCAGCAGCTTGGCCAGAAAAGAGACCCAGTACTTC.

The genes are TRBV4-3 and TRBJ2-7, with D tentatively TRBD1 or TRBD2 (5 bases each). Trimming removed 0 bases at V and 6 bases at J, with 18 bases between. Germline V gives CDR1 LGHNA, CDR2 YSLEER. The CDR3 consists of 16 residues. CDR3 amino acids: CASSQEVGTKLREQYF. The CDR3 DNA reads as TGCGCCAGCAGCCAAGAAGTTGGGACGAAGTTGCGCGAGCAGTACTTC.

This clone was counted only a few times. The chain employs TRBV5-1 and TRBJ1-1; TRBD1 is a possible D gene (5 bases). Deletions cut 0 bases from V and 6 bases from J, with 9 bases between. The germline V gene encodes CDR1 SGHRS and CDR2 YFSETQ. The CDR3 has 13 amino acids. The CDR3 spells CASSLAEGSEAFF. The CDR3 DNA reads TGCGCCAGCAGCTTGGCCGAGGGGTCTGAAGCTTTCTTT.

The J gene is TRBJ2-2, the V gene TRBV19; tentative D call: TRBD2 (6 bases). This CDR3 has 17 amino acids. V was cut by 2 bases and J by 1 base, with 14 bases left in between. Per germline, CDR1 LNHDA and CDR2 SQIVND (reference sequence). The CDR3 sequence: CASSILWGVVNTGELFF. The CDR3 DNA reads TGTGCCAGTAGTATACTTTGGGGGGTCGTGAACACCGGGGAGCTGTTTTTT.

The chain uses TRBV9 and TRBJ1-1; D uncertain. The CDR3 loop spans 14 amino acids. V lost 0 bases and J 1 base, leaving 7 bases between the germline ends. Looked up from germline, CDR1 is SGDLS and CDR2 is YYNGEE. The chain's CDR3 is CASSVGGENTEAFF. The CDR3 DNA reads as TGTGCCAGCAGCGTAGGCGGCGAGAACACTGAAGCTTTCTTT.

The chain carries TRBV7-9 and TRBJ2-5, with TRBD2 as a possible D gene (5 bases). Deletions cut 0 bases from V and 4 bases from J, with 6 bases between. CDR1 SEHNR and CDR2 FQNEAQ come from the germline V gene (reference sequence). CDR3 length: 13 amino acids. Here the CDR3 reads CASSLAGGETQYF. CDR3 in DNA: TGTGCCAGCAGCTTAGCAGGAGGAGAGACCCAGTACTTC.

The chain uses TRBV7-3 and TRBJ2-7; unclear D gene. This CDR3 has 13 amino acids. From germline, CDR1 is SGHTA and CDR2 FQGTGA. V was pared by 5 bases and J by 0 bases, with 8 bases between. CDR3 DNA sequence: TGTGCCAGCAGCCCGGCTCCCTCCTACGAGCAGTACTTC. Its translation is CASSPAPSYEQYF. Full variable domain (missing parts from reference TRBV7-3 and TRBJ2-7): GAGVSQTPSNKVTEKGKYVELRCDPISGHTALYWYRQSLGQGPEFLIYFQGTGAADDSGLPNDRFFAVRPEGSVSTLKIQRTERGDSAVYLCASSPAPSYEQYFGPGTRLTVT.

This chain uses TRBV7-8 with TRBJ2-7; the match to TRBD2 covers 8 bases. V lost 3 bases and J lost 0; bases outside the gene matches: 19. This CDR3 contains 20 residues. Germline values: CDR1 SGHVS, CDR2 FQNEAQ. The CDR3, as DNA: TGTGCCAGCAGCTTCCTAACACGGGGCGGGGGGCGGACCCACTCCTACGAGCAGTACTTC. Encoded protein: CASSFLTRGGGRTHSYEQYF.

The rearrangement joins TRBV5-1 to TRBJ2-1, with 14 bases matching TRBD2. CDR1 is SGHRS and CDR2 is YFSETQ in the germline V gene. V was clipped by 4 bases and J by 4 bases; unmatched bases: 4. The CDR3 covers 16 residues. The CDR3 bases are TGCGCCAGCAGCGGGACTAGCGGGGGACTATACAATGAGCAGTTCTTC. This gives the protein CASSGTSGGLYNEQFF.

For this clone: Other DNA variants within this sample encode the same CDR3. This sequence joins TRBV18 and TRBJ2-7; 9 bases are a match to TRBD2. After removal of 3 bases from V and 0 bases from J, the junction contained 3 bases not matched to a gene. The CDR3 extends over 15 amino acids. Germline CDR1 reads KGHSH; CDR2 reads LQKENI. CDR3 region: CASSPGLAGSYEQYF. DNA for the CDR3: TGTGCCAGCTCACCGGGACTAGCAGGCTCCTACGAGCAGTACTTC.

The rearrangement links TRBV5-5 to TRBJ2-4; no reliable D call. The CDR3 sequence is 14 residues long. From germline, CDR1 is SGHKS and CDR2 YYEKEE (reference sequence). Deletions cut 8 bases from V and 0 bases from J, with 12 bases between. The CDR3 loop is CASGHDLAKNIQYF. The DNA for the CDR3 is TGTGCCAGTGGCCACGATTTAGCCAAAAACATTCAGTACTTC.

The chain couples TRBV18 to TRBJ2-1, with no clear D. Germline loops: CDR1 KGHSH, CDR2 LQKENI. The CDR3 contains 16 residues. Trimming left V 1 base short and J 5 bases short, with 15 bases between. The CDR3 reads CASSPRERDWNNEQFF. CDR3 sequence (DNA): TGTGCCAGCTCACCACGGGAAAGGGATTGGAACAATGAGCAGTTCTTC.

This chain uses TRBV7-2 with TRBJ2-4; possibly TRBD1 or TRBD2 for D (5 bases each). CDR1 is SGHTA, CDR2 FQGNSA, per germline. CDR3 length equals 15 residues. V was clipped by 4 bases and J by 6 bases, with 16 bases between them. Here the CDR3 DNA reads TGTGCCAGCAGCTCCCGTCCTACGAGGGGAAACATTCAGTACTTC. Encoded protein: CASSSRPTRGNIQYF.

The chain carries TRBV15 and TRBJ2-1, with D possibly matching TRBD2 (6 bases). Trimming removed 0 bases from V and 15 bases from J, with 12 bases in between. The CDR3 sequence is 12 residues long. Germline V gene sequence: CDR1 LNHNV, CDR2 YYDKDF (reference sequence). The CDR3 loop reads CATSRDGTPVFF. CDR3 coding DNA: TGTGCCACCAGCAGAGACGGGACTCCCGTGTTCTTC.

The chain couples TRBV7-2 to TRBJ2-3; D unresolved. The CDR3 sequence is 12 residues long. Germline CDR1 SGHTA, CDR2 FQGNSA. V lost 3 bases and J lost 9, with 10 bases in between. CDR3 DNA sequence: TGTGCCAGCAGCTTGCCCCGGGCCACGCAGTATTTT. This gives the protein CASSLPRATQYF.

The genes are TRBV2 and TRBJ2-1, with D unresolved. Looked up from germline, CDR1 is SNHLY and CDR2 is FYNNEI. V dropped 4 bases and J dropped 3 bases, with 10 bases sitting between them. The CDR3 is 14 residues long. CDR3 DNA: TGTGCCAGCAGTGTAAAGCAGAACTACAATGAGCAGTTCTTC. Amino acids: CASSVKQNYNEQFF. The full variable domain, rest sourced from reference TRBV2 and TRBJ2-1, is EPEVTQTPSHQVTQMGQEVILRCVPISNHLYFYWYRQILGQKVEFLVSFYNNEISEKSEIFDDQFSVERPDGSNFTLKIRSTKLEDSAMYFCASSVKQNYNEQFFGPGTRLTVL.

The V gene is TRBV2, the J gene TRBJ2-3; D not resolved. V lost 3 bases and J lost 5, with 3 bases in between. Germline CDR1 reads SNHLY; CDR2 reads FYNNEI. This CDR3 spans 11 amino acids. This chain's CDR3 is CASSDVDTQYF. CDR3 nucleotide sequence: TGTGCCAGCAGTGACGTAGATACGCAGTATTTT.